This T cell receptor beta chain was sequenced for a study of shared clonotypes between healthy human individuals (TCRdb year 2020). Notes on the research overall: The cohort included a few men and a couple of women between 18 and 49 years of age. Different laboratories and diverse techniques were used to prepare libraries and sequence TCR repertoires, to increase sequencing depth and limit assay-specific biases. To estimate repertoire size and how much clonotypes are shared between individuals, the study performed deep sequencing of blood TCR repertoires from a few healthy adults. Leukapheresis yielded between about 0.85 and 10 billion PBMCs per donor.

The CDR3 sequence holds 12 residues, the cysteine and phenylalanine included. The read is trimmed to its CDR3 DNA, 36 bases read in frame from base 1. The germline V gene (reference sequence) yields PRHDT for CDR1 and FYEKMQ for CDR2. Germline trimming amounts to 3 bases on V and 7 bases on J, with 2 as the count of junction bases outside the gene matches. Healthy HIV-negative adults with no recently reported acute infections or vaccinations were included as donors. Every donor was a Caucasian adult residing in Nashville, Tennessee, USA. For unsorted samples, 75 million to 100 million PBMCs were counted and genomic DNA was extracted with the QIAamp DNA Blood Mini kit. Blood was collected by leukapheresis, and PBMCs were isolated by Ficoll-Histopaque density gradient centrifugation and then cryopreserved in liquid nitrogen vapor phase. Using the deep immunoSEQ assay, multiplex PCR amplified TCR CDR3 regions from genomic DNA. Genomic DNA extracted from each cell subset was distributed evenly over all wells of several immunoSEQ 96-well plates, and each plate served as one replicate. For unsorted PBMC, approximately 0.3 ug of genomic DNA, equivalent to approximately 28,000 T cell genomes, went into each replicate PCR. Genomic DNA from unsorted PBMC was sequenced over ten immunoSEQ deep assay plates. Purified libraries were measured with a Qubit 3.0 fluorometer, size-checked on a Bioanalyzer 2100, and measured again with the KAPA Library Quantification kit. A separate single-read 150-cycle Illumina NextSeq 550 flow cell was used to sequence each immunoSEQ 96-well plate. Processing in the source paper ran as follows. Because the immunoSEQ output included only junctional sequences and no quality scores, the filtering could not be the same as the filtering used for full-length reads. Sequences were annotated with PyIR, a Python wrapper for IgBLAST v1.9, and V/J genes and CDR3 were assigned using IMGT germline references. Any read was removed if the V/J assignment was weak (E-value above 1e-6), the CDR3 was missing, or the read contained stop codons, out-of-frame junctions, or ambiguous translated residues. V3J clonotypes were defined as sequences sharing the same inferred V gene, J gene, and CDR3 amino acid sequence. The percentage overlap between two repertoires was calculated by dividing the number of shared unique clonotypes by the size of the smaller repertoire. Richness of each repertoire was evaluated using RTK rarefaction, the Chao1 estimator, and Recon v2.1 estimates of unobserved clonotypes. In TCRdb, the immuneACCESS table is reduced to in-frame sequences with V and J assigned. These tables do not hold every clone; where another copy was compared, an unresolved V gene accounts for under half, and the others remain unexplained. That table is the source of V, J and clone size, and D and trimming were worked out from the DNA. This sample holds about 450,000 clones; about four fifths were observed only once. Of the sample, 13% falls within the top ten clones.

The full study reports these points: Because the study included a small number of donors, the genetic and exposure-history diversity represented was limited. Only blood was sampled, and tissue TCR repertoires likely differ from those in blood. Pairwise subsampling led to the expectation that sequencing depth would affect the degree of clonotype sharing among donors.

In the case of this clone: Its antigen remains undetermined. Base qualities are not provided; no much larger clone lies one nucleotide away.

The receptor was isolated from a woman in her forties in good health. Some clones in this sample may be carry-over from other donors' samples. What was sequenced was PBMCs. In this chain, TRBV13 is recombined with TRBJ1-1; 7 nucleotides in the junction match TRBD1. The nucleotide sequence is TGTGCCAGCAGCTTCCAGGGGGGTGAAGCTTTCTTT. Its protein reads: CASSFQGGEAFF.